This TCR beta chain was sequenced during a study of blood T cells in healthy people across ages. Study-level background: There was about one barcoded beta molecule captured by template switching per two T cells. Study conclusions and caveats: Per million T cells, TCR beta diversity dropped roughly linearly as age increased.

About this clonotype itself: The antigen is undetermined.

Primers used in a second PCR of roughly 7 to 12 cycles were a sample-barcoded 5' primer and a J-beta primer mix. Via MiXCR, TCRdb re-called the 5' RACE reads, giving one row per CDR3 protein. The profile shows over 700,000 distinct CDR3 sequences, 53% of them singletons. The germline gives CDR1 KGHDR, CDR2 SFDVKD. This CDR3 spans 15 amino acids. Sequencing was performed on blood. The origin of this receptor is a man older than 75 in good health. The chain links TRBV24-1 to TRBJ2-4, with 7 nucleotides matching TRBD1. Near its end, the DNA agrees better with TRBJ2-7, so the J call may be wrong. CDR3 in amino acids: CATSDNRDRAYEQYF. The CDR3 DNA reads TGTGCCACCAGTGATAACCGGGACAGAGCCTACGAGCAGTACTTC.